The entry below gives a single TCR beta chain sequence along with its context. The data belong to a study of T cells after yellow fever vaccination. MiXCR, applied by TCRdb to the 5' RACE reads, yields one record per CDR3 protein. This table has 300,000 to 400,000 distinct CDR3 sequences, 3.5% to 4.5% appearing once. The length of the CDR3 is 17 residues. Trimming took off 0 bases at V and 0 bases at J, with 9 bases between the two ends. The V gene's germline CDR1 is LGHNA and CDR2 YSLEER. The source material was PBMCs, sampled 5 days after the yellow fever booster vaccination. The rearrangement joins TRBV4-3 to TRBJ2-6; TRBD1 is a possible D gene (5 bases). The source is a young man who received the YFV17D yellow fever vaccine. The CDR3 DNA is TGCGCCAGCAGCCAAGACCCCCAGGGCTCTGGGGCCAACGTCCTGACTTTC. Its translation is CASSQDPQGSGANVLTF.